These 26 T cell receptor beta chains share one sample of origin, sequenced in a study of T cells in Graves' hyperthyroidism and ophthalmopathy. RNA transcripts were the template for amplifying TCR beta CDR3 regions. When the TCR CDR3 underwent first-round RT-PCR, the HTBI primer set was used. TCRdb used MiXCR to reprocess the multiplex PCR reads, holding one entry per CDR3 protein. Of some 350,000 distinct CDR3 sequences listed, about a fifth were seen once; the top ten hold about 4%. The sequencing input was blood. Source of these receptors: a young woman with Graves' hyperthyroidism.

This clonotype showed up just a few times. The chain links TRBV7-9 to TRBJ2-5, with 13 bases identical to TRBD2. From germline, CDR1 is SEHNR and CDR2 FQNEAQ (reference sequence). V lost 4 bases, J lost 10 bases, and 9 bases stayed unmatched. This CDR3 contains 15 residues. CDR3 sequence (DNA): TGTGCCAGCAGCTGGACACTAGCGGGGGGGCTGGTCCAGTACTTC. Protein sequence: CASSWTLAGGLVQYF.

This clonotype was counted at least ten times. The chain carries TRBV6-1 and TRBJ1-2, with D hard to call. The V gene's germline CDR1 is MNHNS and CDR2 SASEGT. This CDR3 region has 13 residues. V was cut by 4 bases and J by 4 bases, with 10 bases left in between. CDR3 loop: CASSAGRPYGYTF. The CDR3 coding sequence is TGTGCCAGCAGTGCGGGCAGGCCCTATGGCTACACCTTC.

Here the CDR3 reads CATLDRTSAAARELFF. CDR3 sequence (DNA): TGTGCCACCCTGGACAGGACCTCCGCGGCCGCACGGGAACTGTTTTTT. The J gene is TRBJ1-4, the V gene TRBV10-3; 7 nucleotides line up with TRBD1. The germline V gene has CDR1 ENHRY and CDR2 SYGVKD. V was clipped by 10 bases and J by 12 bases; unmatched bases: 23. This CDR3 region has 16 residues.

There are many counts of this clonotype. The V call is TRBV25-1, the J call TRBJ2-5; D is uncertain. V was shortened by 6 bases and J by 2 bases, with 10 bases between the two germline ends. CDR1 and CDR2 from the germline V gene are MGHDK and SYGVNS. The CDR3 length is 13 residues. The CDR3 protein is CASRPPNQETQYF. CDR3 DNA sequence: TGTGCCAGCAGGCCCCCCAATCAAGAGACCCAGTACTTC.

On this clonotype itself: With a much larger clone just one base away, this may be a read error. The chain carries TRBV5-1 and TRBJ2-7; no clear D gene. The CDR3 is 14 amino acids. Germline loops: CDR1 SGHRS, CDR2 YFSETQ. CDR3: CTSSATTSTAEQYF. The CDR3 region has the DNA TGCACCAGCAGCGCGACAACCTCCACGGCCGAGCAGTACTTC.

The chain is built from TRBV7-2 and TRBJ1-1, with D unclear. There are 13 residues in the CDR3. Germline V gene data show CDR1 as SGHTA and CDR2 as FQGNSA. The germline V and J ends were trimmed by 4 bases and 1 base, with 7 bases remaining between them. CDR3 coding DNA: TGTGCCAGCAGCTCTTTACCGAACACTGAAGCTTTCTTT. It translates to CASSSLPNTEAFF.

This clonotype turned up a few times. This chain uses TRBV5-1 with TRBJ2-7, with D perhaps assigned TRBD1 or TRBD2 (5 bases each). Trimming cost V 4 bases and J 3 bases, with 17 bases left between them. The CDR3 length is 15 residues. Germline V gene data show CDR1 as SGHRS and CDR2 as YFSETQ. CDR3 sequence (DNA): TGCGCCAGCAGCACTACAGGCGGAGGAATCTACGAGCAGTACTTC. Amino acid sequence: CASSTTGGGIYEQYF.

This clonotype was seen once. Written as DNA, the CDR3 is TGCGCCAGCAGCTCCCACAGGGGAGGCGAGCAGTACTTC. Its protein product is CASSSHRGGEQYF. V is TRBV5-1 and J is TRBJ2-7, with a weak D call TRBD1 (7 bases). CDR3 size: 13 residues. Germline values: CDR1 SGHRS, CDR2 YFSETQ. V shed 3 bases and J shed 6 bases, with 13 bases lying between them.

At least ten counts were recorded for this clonotype. The chain is built from TRBV14 and TRBJ1-2, with 8 bases that match TRBD1. The CDR3 is 16 amino acids. From germline, CDR1 is SGHDN and CDR2 FVKESK. The J segment lost 2 bases and the V segment lost 4 bases, leaving 9 bases of the junction unmatched. CDR3 coding DNA: TGTGCCAGCAGCCGTCGGACAGGGAACGGAAACTATGGCTACACCTTC. Translated, it gives CASSRRTGNGNYGYTF.

This clonotype was picked up a small number of times. The chain employs TRBV7-8 and TRBJ2-2; the D gene is possibly TRBD2 (6 bases). CDR1 is SGHVS, CDR2 FQNEAQ, per germline. The CDR3 sequence is 15 residues long. Trimming pared 5 bases from V and 3 bases from J, leaving 13 bases between. CDR3 sequence: CASSPRLEHTGELFF. DNA of the CDR3: TGTGCCAGCAGCCCCCGACTAGAACACACCGGGGAGCTGTTTTTT.

This clonotype was seen many times. The chain has TRBV4-1 and TRBJ2-5, with TRBD2 identical over 9 bases. After removal of 3 bases from V and 5 bases from J, the junction contained 10 bases not matched to a gene. The V gene's germline CDR1 is MGHRA and CDR2 YSYEKL. CDR3 length: 16 residues. The DNA for the CDR3 is TGCGCCAGCAGCCATCCCGGTTGGAGCGGGGGGGAGACCCAGTACTTC. Its translation: CASSHPGWSGGETQYF.

This clonotype was seen ten or more times. This sequence joins TRBV4-1 and TRBJ1-2; 9 positions agree with TRBD1. The J segment lost 6 bases and the V segment lost 6 bases, leaving 8 bases of the junction unmatched. Germline-derived CDR1 and CDR2 are MGHRA and YSYEKL. This CDR3 is built from 14 residues. As DNA, the CDR3 is TGCGCCAGCAGAGCTGTCCGGGACAGGGATGGCTACACCTTC. Protein: CASRAVRDRDGYTF.

This clonotype showed up many times. The chain carries TRBV30 and TRBJ1-2; D ambiguous. The V and J ends lost 1 base and 7 bases respectively, with 13 bases between them. Germline-derived CDR1 and CDR2 are GTSNPN and SVGIG (reference sequence). The CDR3 runs 13 residues. In nucleotides, the CDR3 is TGTGCCTGGAGTGACAAGACGTGGGCTGGCTACACCTTC. Translating gives CAWSDKTWAGYTF.

This clonotype was counted at least ten times. This chain uses TRBV6-4 with TRBJ1-5, with a possible D match to TRBD1 (5 bases). Per germline, CDR1 MRHNA and CDR2 SNTAGT. Trimming took 3 bases from V and 4 from J, leaving 7 bases between them. This CDR3 contains 13 residues. The CDR3 nucleotides read TGTGCCAGCAGTGAGGACATAAATCAGCCCCAGCATTTT. Amino acid sequence: CASSEDINQPQHF.

This clonotype came up a few times. This chain links TRBV6-2 or TRBV6-3 with TRBJ2-7, with no clear D. With 4 bases removed from V and 4 bases from J, the gap between germline ends came to 8 bases. The CDR3 sequence is 12 residues long. The germline CDR1 and CDR2 sequences are MNHEY and SVGEGT. CDR3 DNA: TGTGCCAGCAGTTCCTCGAGGTACGAGCAGTACTTC. This translates into CASSSSRYEQYF.

About this clonotype: No conserved phenylalanine or tryptophan ends this CDR3, so it is likely a read error. The chain combines TRBV11-2 with TRBJ1-2; no clear D. The CDR3 covers 12 residues. Per the germline V gene, CDR1 is SGHAT and CDR2 is FQNNGV. This CDR3 is CACSPSGYGYTV. CDR3 nucleotides: TGTGCCTGCAGCCCCTCCGGCTATGGCTACACCGTC.

The table lists this clonotype with many counts. The chain joins TRBV6-2 or TRBV6-3 to TRBJ2-7; D gene ambiguous. The germline V gene has CDR1 MNHEY and CDR2 SVGEGT. The CDR3 extends over 12 amino acids. The V gene lost 5 bases and the J gene lost 0 bases, with 5 bases spanning the gap. The CDR3: CASSHRSYEQYF. The CDR3 DNA reads as TGTGCCAGCAGTCACCGCTCCTACGAGCAGTACTTC.

This clonotype was seen many times. The chain employs TRBV6-1 and TRBJ2-7; D is ambiguous. Deletions cut 0 bases from V and 3 bases from J, with 6 bases between. The CDR3 has 13 amino acids. CDR1 and CDR2 (germline): MNHNS, SASEGT. CDR3 in amino acids: CASSEAGRYEQYF. CDR3 DNA sequence: TGTGCCAGCAGTGAAGCCGGCCGCTACGAGCAGTACTTC.

The chain uses TRBV11-2 and TRBJ1-5; D possibly corresponds to TRBD1 (5 bases). The CDR3 contains 16 residues. The germline V and J ends were trimmed by 1 base and 3 bases, with 13 bases remaining between them. CDR1 is SGHAT and CDR2 is FQNNGV in the germline V gene. The CDR3 DNA is TGTGCCAGCAGCTTAGGAATAGTCAGGGACAATCAGCCCCAGCATTTT. It is translated as CASSLGIVRDNQPQHF.

V gene TRBV6-1 combines with J gene TRBJ2-7; D is uncertain. Germline V CDR1 and CDR2: MNHNS, SASEGT. The CDR3 spans 13 residues. With 1 base removed from V and 4 bases from J, the gap between germline ends came to 8 bases. This CDR3 reads CASSEVSGYEQYF. The CDR3 DNA reads as TGTGCCAGCAGTGAAGTGTCAGGTTACGAGCAGTACTTC.

This clonotype was observed at least ten times. V usage is TRBV2 and J usage is TRBJ1-1; D unclear. Trimming stripped 4 bases from V and 4 bases from J, with 10 bases between. Germline V lookup: CDR1 SNHLY, CDR2 FYNNEI. The CDR3 runs 13 residues. The CDR3 sequence: CASSGLLSTEAFF. CDR3 nucleotide sequence: TGTGCCAGCAGTGGCCTACTGAGCACTGAAGCTTTCTTT.

This clonotype was seen repeatedly, ten times or more. V is TRBV6-5 and J is TRBJ1-5; a possible D gene is TRBD1 (6 bases). Trimming cost V 2 bases and J 8 bases, with 13 bases left between them. The CDR3 is made up of 14 amino acids. Germline CDR1 and CDR2: MNHEY and SVGAGI. CDR3 nucleotides: TGTGCCAGCAGTTACAAACGGGGGCGAGAGCCCCAGCATTTT. Encoded protein: CASSYKRGREPQHF.

The table lists this clonotype with many counts. The rearrangement uses TRBV6-5 and TRBJ2-6; no reliable D call. Trimming shortened V by 10 bases and J by 0 bases, and 13 bases separated the two germline ends. The V gene's germline CDR1 is MNHEY and CDR2 SVGAGI. This CDR3 contains 15 residues. CDR3 nucleotide sequence: TGTGCCACCGGGCGGCCAGGCTCTGGGGCCAACGTCCTGACTTTC. Protein product: CATGRPGSGANVLTF.

This clonotype was seen a few times. The V gene is TRBV5-5, the J gene TRBJ2-7; maybe TRBD1 (6 bases). Per germline, CDR1 SGHKS and CDR2 YYEKEE (reference sequence). There are 15 residues in the CDR3. V was clipped by 4 bases and J by 4 bases, with 18 bases between them. For the CDR3, the DNA is TGTGCCAGCAGCCCCCGCCAGGGGATCGTATACGAGCAGTACTTC. This translates into CASSPRQGIVYEQYF.

This clonotype was seen ten or more times. The V call is TRBV7-9, the J call TRBJ2-7; TRBD2 agrees at 8 bases. The CDR3 loop spans 15 amino acids. Germline CDR1 reads SEHNR; CDR2 reads FQNEAQ (reference sequence). V lost 1 base, J lost 5 bases, and 7 bases stayed unmatched. The CDR3 is CASSLEGGGIHEQYF. The CDR3 bases are TGTGCCAGCAGCTTAGAAGGCGGGGGGATCCACGAGCAGTACTTC.

This clonotype turned up a few times. The V gene is TRBV6-1, the J gene TRBJ1-2; no reliable D call. Trimming stripped 6 bases from V and 11 bases from J, with 19 bases between. The CDR3 length is 13 residues. Germline V gene data show CDR1 as MNHNS and CDR2 as SASEGT. CDR3 sequence reads: CASSDVQLRGYTF. In DNA form, the CDR3 reads TGTGCCAGCAGCGATGTACAGTTGCGTGGTTACACCTTC.